The T cell receptor (beta chain) under discussion was sequenced for a study of blood T cell repertoires in COVID-19. Across the study: Acute-phase and convalescent COVID-19 samples originated in the United States, Italy and Spain.

The CDR3 contains 14 residues. Germline CDR1 LNHDA, CDR2 SQIVND (reference sequence). Trimming removed 6 bases from V and 0 bases from J, with 9 bases in between. Per the authors' pipeline: Amplification of reference gene primers was used by the study to estimate nucleated cell counts. Assay: immunoSEQ multiplex PCR; the TCRdb copy retains only in-frame clones and omits some. V and J calls and clone size are copied from that table; D and trimming were computed from the DNA. The sample holds some 120,000 clones; roughly 81% are singletons and the top ten take around 9.3%. This chain connects TRBV19 to TRBJ2-4; no reliable D call. The sample comprised peripheral blood. The clonotype comes from a human donor in a cohort sampled during active COVID-19. CDR3 nucleotide sequence: TGTGCCAGTAGACCCGAACTAGCCAAAAACATTCAGTACTTC. It encodes CASRPELAKNIQYF.